This T cell receptor (beta chain) was recorded in a study of neoadjuvant anti-PD-1 for oral cavity cancer. For the study at large: Patients without progression got a fourth dose around day 43.

The germline gives CDR1 SQVTM, CDR2 ANQGSEA. Trimming took 5 bases from V and 0 from J, leaving 10 bases between them. CDR3 length equals 13 residues. PBMC libraries mostly used roughly 460 ng of input genomic DNA, with six replicates per sample. Produced via immunoSEQ multiplex PCR; TCRdb's table is partial and in-frame only. The sample yields about 14,000 clones, 74% seen once. Indicated time point: after neoadjuvant nivolumab, at surgical resection. Sequencing used PBMCs, obtained after nivolumab (anti-PD-1) treatment. The chain recombines TRBV29-1 with TRBJ1-1; the D is unclear. This clonotype was obtained from a person between 35 and 79 years old with oral cavity squamous cell carcinoma. This CDR3 reads CSVFMTLNTEAFF. The CDR3 DNA reads TGCAGCGTTTTTATGACACTGAACACTGAAGCTTTCTTT.